The present T cell receptor (beta chain) was sequenced within a study of blood T cell repertoires in COVID-19. For the study at large: Sites in the United States, Italy and Spain provided acute and convalescent COVID-19 samples.

Seattle patients were enrolled while actively infected and followed longitudinally. Source study methods: Nucleated cell number was recorded as an estimate derived from reference gene primer amplification. TCRdb's copy holds only in-frame clones and misses some; the assay was immunoSEQ multiplex PCR. D and trimming were read from the DNA, whereas the V and J calls and clone size are those reported in that table. Here the sample spans about 220,000 clones, approximately 85% being singletons. Trimming stripped 0 bases from V and 0 bases from J, with 9 bases between. CDR1 is LGHNA and CDR2 is YNFKEQ in the germline V gene. The CDR3 length is 15 residues.

This receptor was taken from a woman between 65 and 79 years old with COVID-19, enrolled during active disease. The chain carries TRBV4-2 and TRBJ2-7, with D perhaps matching TRBD2 (6 bases). Source material: peripheral blood. The DNA for the CDR3 is TGTGCCAGCAGCCAAGAGGGGGGTTCCTCCTACGAGCAGTACTTC. Translating it yields CASSQEGGSSYEQYF.